A selection of T cell receptor beta chains follows, all from one sample in a study of T cell changes during pregnancy in multiple sclerosis. This table comes from immunoSEQ multiplex PCR, and its TCRdb copy is limited to in-frame clones, with some not included. Among under 110,000 clones, about 90% were seen once, and the ten largest hold 1.5% to 2%. The sequences come from peripheral blood, collected before pregnancy. These receptors all come from a female donor with multiple sclerosis, enrolled in a pregnancy study. Both conserved end residues are part of each CDR3. D genes are given only for firm matches. The size field is filled for only some rows; it gives once, few, many or a size class.

j_call v_call d_call clone_size cdr3_nt cdr3_aa
TRBJ1-4 TRBV7-9 . . TGTGCCAGCAGCTTAGAGTCAGCGCTTGGGGAAAAACTGTTTTTT CASSLESALGEKLFF
TRBJ1-5 TRBV7-9 . . TGTGCCAGCAGACGAGACAATCAGCCCCAGCATTTT CASRRDNQPQHF
TRBJ2-1 TRBV6-5 . . TGTGCCAGCACCCGCAGTTTGGACAATGAGCAGTTCTTC CASTRSLDNEQFF
TRBJ2-1 TRBV5-1 . . TGCGCCAGCAGCTTGAGACAGGATAGCTATGAGCAGTTCTTC CASSLRQDSYEQFF
TRBJ2-7 TRBV28 . . TGTGCCAGCAGTCCCCCCGGGTTCAGGCCAGGGTCATCATACGAGCAGTACTTC CASSPPGFRPGSSYEQYF
TRBJ2-2 TRBV7-3 . . TGTGCCAGCAGCTTAAGTGGGAGTCTCAACACCGGGGAGCTGTTTTTT CASSLSGSLNTGELFF
TRBJ2-7 TRBV15 . . TGTGCCACCAGCAGAACAACAGGGCTCGAGCAGTACTTC CATSRTTGLEQYF
TRBJ1-3 TRBV27 TRBD1 . TGTGCCAGCAGTTTAAGAGGGACAGGCGGAAACACCATATATTTT CASSLRGTGGNTIYF
TRBJ2-7 TRBV9 . . TGTGCCAGCAGCGTAGACATGGCCGCTTCGGGACAGTACTTC CASSVDMAASGQYF
TRBJ2-5 TRBV2 TRBD1 few TGTGCCAGCAGACAGCGGACAGGGGCGGGAGAGACCCAGTACTTC CASRQRTGAGETQYF
TRBJ1-1 TRBV7-2 . once TGTGCCAGCAGCGAAGGGGTGAACACTGAAGCTTTCTTT CASSEGVNTEAFF
TRBJ2-3 TRBV15 TRBD1 . TGTGCCACCAGCAGGGGGGGACAGGACAATACGCAGTATTTT CATSRGGQDNTQYF